The clone carrying this T cell receptor (beta chain) was observed at least ten times. What it binds is not known. The data were taken from a study of neurological immune-mediated disorders. Study-level results: Multiple sclerosis, the disease with the least TCR clonal expansion, fell below healthy controls, whereas HTLV-1-associated myelopathy showed the most. None of the CDR3 amino acid sequences in expanded clones turned up in more than one subject, which points to private repertoires in all groups.

A total of 2 million PBMCs stored at -80 degrees C provided the unsorted libraries. From the 5' RACE reads, TCRdb called clonotypes with MiXCR, one entry per CDR3 protein. The table has under 85,000 distinct CDR3 sequences, 10% seen once; the top ten hold about 1.7%. The CDR3 length is 13 residues. Trimming stripped 4 bases from V and 2 bases from J, with 7 bases between. CDR1 and CDR2 (germline): SGHRS, YFSETQ. This chain connects TRBV5-1 to TRBJ2-1; D might be TRBD1 (6 bases). What was sequenced was PBMCs. The receptor was derived from a man in his forties in good health. In DNA, the CDR3 is TGCGCCAGCAGCGAGGGGGCCTACAATGAGCAGTTCTTC. This encodes CASSEGAYNEQFF.